The T cell receptor beta chain under discussion was sequenced for a study of OX40 agonist ivuxolimab in advanced cancers. This CDR3 has 15 amino acids. Germline assignment: CDR1 MNHNY and CDR2 SVGAGI (reference sequence). Trimming at V came to 5 bases and at J to 4 bases, leaving 6 bases not matched to a gene. Sequencing used immunoSEQ multiplex PCR; TCRdb keeps in-frame clones, though not all of them. The data hold roughly 80,000 clones, with less than 95% observed a single time. The chain recombines TRBV6-6 with TRBJ1-5; 9 bases map to TRBD1. Material: CD4+ or CD8+ T cells sorted from blood, obtained in a trial of the OX40 agonist ivuxolimab. The clonotype comes from an adult with an advanced solid tumor such as melanoma, head and neck, liver or kidney cancer. CDR3 in amino acids: CASSQPGTGNQPQHF. CDR3 coding DNA: TGTGCCAGCAGTCAACCCGGGACAGGGAATCAGCCCCAGCATTTT.